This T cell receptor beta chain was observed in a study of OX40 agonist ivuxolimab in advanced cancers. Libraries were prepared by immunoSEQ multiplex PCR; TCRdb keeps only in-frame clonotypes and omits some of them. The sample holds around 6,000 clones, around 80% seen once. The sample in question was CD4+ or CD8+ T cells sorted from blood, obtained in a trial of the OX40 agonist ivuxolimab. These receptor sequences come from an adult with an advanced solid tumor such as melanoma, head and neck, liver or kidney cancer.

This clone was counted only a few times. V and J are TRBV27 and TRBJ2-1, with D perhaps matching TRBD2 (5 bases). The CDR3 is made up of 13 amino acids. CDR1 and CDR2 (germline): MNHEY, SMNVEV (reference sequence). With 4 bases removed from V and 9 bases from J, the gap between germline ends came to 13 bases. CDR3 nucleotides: TGTGCCAGCAGTTATACCCTAGCCGGTGAGCAGTTCTTC. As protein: CASSYTLAGEQFF.